This TCR beta chain was sequenced for a study of blood T cell repertoires in COVID-19. Study background: Material from acute and convalescent COVID-19 was sourced from the United States, Italy and Spain. T cells, B-cell-depleted T cells, or PBMCs supplied cDNA or gDNA.

Followed over time, Seattle patients had been enrolled while infection was active. The germline CDR1 and CDR2 sequences are SNHLY and FYNNEI. This CDR3 has 13 residues. The ends were cut back, 6 bases at V and 4 bases at J, with 10 bases in the middle. Authors' data handling: Reference gene primers were amplified, and this amplification served to estimate nucleated cell counts. Data came from immunoSEQ multiplex PCR; TCRdb stores just in-frame clones and leaves some out. That table gives V, J and clone size, and the DNA gave D and trimming. The sample includes about 110,000 clones, around 85% of them seen just once.

The gene calls are TRBV2 and TRBJ1-3; D is undetermined. The specimen was peripheral blood. This clonotype was sampled from a woman in her fifties or sixties with COVID-19, enrolled during active disease. CDR3 region: CASSVGRGNTIYF. The CDR3 DNA reads TGTGCCAGCAGCGTTGGCAGAGGAAACACCATATATTTT.